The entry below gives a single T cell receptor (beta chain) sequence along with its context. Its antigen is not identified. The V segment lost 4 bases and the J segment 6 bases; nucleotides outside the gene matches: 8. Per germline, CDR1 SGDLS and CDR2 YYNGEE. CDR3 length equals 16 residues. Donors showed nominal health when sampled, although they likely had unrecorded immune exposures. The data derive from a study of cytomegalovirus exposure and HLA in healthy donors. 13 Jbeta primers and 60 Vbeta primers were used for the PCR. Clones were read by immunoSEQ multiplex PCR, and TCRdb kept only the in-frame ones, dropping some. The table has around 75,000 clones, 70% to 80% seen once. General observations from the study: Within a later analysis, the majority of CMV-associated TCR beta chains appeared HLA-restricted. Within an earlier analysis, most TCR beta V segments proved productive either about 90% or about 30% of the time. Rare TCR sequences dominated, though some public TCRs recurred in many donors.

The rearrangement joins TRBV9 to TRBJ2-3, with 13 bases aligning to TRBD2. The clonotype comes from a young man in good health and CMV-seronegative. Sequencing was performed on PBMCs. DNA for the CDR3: TGTGCCAGCAGCAACGGACTAGCGGGGGCCGCGGATACGCAGTATTTT. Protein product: CASSNGLAGAADTQYF.